The clone carrying this T cell receptor beta chain was counted between two and nine times. Its antigen remains unknown. Other DNA sequences in this specimen translate into the identical CDR3. The data were obtained in a study of shared clonotypes between healthy human individuals. Study-wide results and limits: Among a handful of donors, approximately 5.4% of naive CD4 clonotypes were found in common.

All participating donors were Caucasian adults from Nashville, Tennessee. Original methodology: For the immunoSEQ data, sequences were junction-only without quality scores, so filtering differed. The data were produced by immunoSEQ multiplex PCR, yet TCRdb's version contains in-frame clones alone and is incomplete. The D gene and trimming were derived from the DNA, and the V and J assignments and clone size from that table. The sample contains roughly 330,000 clones, approximately 74% of which appear only once. The trim removed 0 bases at V and 1 base at J, leaving 2 bases unmatched. The CDR3 is 16 residues long. From germline, CDR1 is SEHNR and CDR2 FQNEAQ (reference sequence).

Material: memory CD4+ T cells sorted from blood. Subset given: CD45RA-negative fraction. This chain uses TRBV7-9 with TRBJ2-2; 7 bases align to TRBD2. This receptor was obtained from a young man in good health. The CDR3, as DNA: TGTGCCAGCAGCTTAGCCGGCGGGGGGAACACCGGGGAGCTGTTTTTT. It yields the protein CASSLAGGGNTGELFF.